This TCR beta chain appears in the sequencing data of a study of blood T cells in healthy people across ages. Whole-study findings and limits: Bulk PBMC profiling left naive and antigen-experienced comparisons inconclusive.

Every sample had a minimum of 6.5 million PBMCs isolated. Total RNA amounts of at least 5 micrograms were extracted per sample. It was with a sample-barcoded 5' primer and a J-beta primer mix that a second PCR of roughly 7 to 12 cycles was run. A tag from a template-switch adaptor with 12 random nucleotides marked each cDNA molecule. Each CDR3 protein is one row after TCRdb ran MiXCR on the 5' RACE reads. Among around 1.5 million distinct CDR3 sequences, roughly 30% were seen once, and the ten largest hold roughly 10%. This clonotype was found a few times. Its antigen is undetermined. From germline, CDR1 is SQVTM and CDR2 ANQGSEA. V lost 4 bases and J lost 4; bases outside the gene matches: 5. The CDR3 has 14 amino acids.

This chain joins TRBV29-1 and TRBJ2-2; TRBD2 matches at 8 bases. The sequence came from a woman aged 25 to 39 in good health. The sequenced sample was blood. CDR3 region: CSVVAGGLTGELFF. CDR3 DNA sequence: TGCAGCGTTGTCGCGGGAGGACTCACCGGGGAGCTGTTTTTT.